The clone carrying this T cell receptor (beta chain) was found once. The sample belongs to a study of technical replicates of blood from a few donors. In germline, CDR1 is SQVTM, CDR2 ANQGSEA. V was clipped by 4 bases and J by 0 bases; unmatched bases: 2. The CDR3 covers 14 residues. Profiled with immunoSEQ multiplex PCR; TCRdb holds only in-frame clones, not every one. Altogether about 68,000 clones are present, around 97% being singletons, with the ten largest covering more than 0.25%. The sequence was collected from a human donor in good health. The V call is TRBV29-1, the J call TRBJ1-1, with 10 bases that match TRBD1. Sequencing input: T cells isolated from PBMCs. CDR3 loop: CSVGQGAMNTEAFF. For the CDR3, the DNA is TGCAGCGTTGGACAGGGGGCAATGAACACTGAAGCTTTCTTT.